One and the same sample provided the 17 T cell receptor beta chains below, sequenced in a study of spatial heterogeneity in lung cancer. Stated time point: blood at routine non-recurrence follow-up after resection. TCRdb re-derived calls from the 5' RACE reads in MiXCR, one entry per CDR3 protein. The sample lists roughly 110,000 distinct CDR3 sequences; approximately 10% were seen once. Sample: PBMCs, taken at follow-up. The receptors were gathered from a female donor with early-stage non-small cell lung cancer.

The CDR3 DNA reads TGTGCCACCAGCAGCGACACCGCAGGGGAACCAGATACGCAGTATTTT. Encoded protein: CATSSDTAGEPDTQYF. The J gene is TRBJ2-3, the V gene TRBV15, with a tentative D call TRBD1 (6 bases). This CDR3 is 16 amino acids long. Trimming took off 3 bases at V and 4 bases at J, with 17 bases between the two ends. The germline CDR1 and CDR2 sequences are LNHNV and YYDKDF (reference sequence).

Only a few counts were recorded for this clonotype. The chain is built from TRBV28 and TRBJ2-3, with 9 nucleotides matching TRBD2. Germline CDR1 reads MDHEN; CDR2 reads SYDVKM. J was trimmed by 4 bases and V by 8 bases; bases with no gene match: 7. This CDR3 has 14 amino acids. This CDR3 is CASQASGIADTQYF. In DNA form, the CDR3 reads TGTGCCAGCCAGGCTAGCGGGATTGCAGATACGCAGTATTTT.

V usage is TRBV4-1 and J usage is TRBJ2-7, with a possible D match to TRBD1 (5 bases). Germline V gene lookup returns CDR1 MGHRA and CDR2 YSYEKL. The length of the CDR3 is 15 residues. V was pared by 2 bases and J by 3 bases, with 14 bases between. This chain's CDR3 is CASSQSPIGDYEQYF. Here the CDR3 DNA reads TGCGCCAGCAGCCAATCACCCATAGGGGACTACGAGCAGTACTTC.

This clonotype was seen repeatedly, ten times or more. Here the CDR3 reads CASRHSGTGGSPLHF. CDR3 coding DNA: TGTGCCAGCAGACACTCCGGGACAGGTGGTTCACCCCTCCACTTT. This sequence joins TRBV28 and TRBJ1-6; 8 bases are shared with TRBD1. With V trimmed by 6 bases and J by 9 bases, 10 bases remained unmatched. Germline-derived CDR1 and CDR2 are MDHEN and SYDVKM. The CDR3 runs 15 residues.

Concerning this clonotype itself: One base away lies a much larger clone, so this may be a sequencing read error. The chain uses TRBV24-1 and TRBJ2-1; TRBD2 is a possible D gene (5 bases). Germline assignment: CDR1 KGHDR and CDR2 SFDVKD. Deletions cut 2 bases from V and 0 bases from J, with 13 bases between. This CDR3 region has 17 residues. CDR3 DNA sequence: TGTGCCACCAGTGATTCTAGCAGGAGGCTCTCCTACAATGAGCAGTTCTTC. Its protein is CATSDSSRRLSYNEQFF.

The V call is TRBV7-2, the J call TRBJ2-3; unclear D gene. The germline V gene encodes CDR1 SGHTA and CDR2 FQGNSA. The CDR3 has 12 residues. V was shortened by 7 bases and J by 4 bases, with 9 bases between the two germline ends. CDR3 loop: CASTPFSDTQYF. For the CDR3, the DNA is TGTGCCAGCACTCCCTTCTCAGATACGCAGTATTTT. The full variable domain, its missing parts supplied by reference TRBV7-2 and TRBJ2-3, is GAGVSQSPSNKVTEKGKDVELRCDPISGHTALYWYRQSLGQGLEFLIYFQGNSAPDKSGLPSDRFSAERTGGSVSTLTIQRTQQEDSAVYLCASTPFSDTQYFGPGTRLTVL.

The chain couples TRBV3-1 to TRBJ2-3; D gene ambiguous. V lost 1 base and J lost 7, with 12 bases in between. The germline V gene encodes CDR1 LGHDT and CDR2 YNNKEL (reference sequence). The CDR3 has 14 amino acids. DNA for the CDR3: TGTGCCAGCAGCCAAGCGGCCCAAACTAATACGCAGTATTTT. It yields the protein CASSQAAQTNTQYF.

V gene TRBV10-3 combines with J gene TRBJ1-1; 9 bases agree with TRBD1. The CDR3 has 15 amino acids. Germline V gene sequence: CDR1 ENHRY, CDR2 SYGVKD. J lost 1 base, V lost 2 bases, and 2 bases had no gene match. CDR3 region: CAISEAGQGNTEAFF. Here the CDR3 DNA reads TGTGCCATCAGTGAGGCGGGACAGGGGAACACTGAAGCTTTCTTT.

V is TRBV28 and J is TRBJ2-4; tentative D call: TRBD1 (6 bases). Per germline, CDR1 MDHEN and CDR2 SYDVKM. Trimming took 6 bases from V and 2 from J, leaving 17 bases between them. The length of the CDR3 is 16 residues. CDR3 loop: CASSSGQEITKNIQYF. In DNA, the CDR3 is TGTGCCAGCAGCTCGGGACAAGAGATAACCAAAAACATTCAGTACTTC.

The chain employs TRBV5-1 and TRBJ1-5; unclear D gene. Per the germline V gene, CDR1 is SGHRS and CDR2 is YFSETQ. V gave up 0 bases and J gave up 2 bases, with 6 bases separating them. This CDR3 comprises 14 residues. CDR3: CASSLDTGNQPQHF. CDR3 DNA: TGCGCCAGCAGCTTGGACACCGGCAATCAGCCCCAGCATTTT.

The rearrangement links TRBV19 to TRBJ1-3; 9 bases map to TRBD1. The CDR3 contains 16 residues. V shed 4 bases and J 2 bases; nucleotides not matched to a gene: 6. Per the germline V gene, CDR1 is LNHDA and CDR2 is SQIVND (reference sequence). The CDR3 DNA sequence: TGTGCCAGTAGTAGACGACAGGGGGTGGCTGGAAACACCATATATTTT. It translates to CASSRRQGVAGNTIYF.

This clonotype was found a few times. The CDR3 bases are TGCAGCGTTGAAGACCAGCCTAATTCACCCCTCCACTTT. Translated: CSVEDQPNSPLHF. This chain connects TRBV29-1 to TRBJ1-6, with D unclear. Trimming took off 0 bases at V and 6 bases at J, with 6 bases between the two ends. The CDR3 spans 13 residues. The germline V gene has CDR1 SQVTM and CDR2 ANQGSEA.

This clonotype has only a few counts. The CDR3 DNA reads as TGTGCCAACGGACTGGACTACAATGAGCAGTTCTTC. Translation gives CANGLDYNEQFF. The V and J genes are TRBV2 and TRBJ2-1; possibly TRBD2 for D (5 bases). The CDR3 is made up of 12 amino acids. The germline V gene encodes CDR1 SNHLY and CDR2 FYNNEI. Trimming took off 10 bases at V and 3 bases at J, with 10 bases between the two ends.

The sample holds a few counts of this clonotype. The chain is built from TRBV7-9 and TRBJ2-2; D is uncertain. The V end lost 2 bases, the J end lost 3 bases, and 7 bases lay between the germline ends. The CDR3 extends over 14 amino acids. In germline, CDR1 is SEHNR, CDR2 FQNEAQ (reference sequence). The CDR3 region is CASSLLAYTGELFF. The CDR3 nucleotides are TGTGCCAGCAGCTTATTAGCTTACACCGGGGAGCTGTTTTTT.

This clonotype was seen a few times. The chain joins TRBV20-1 to TRBJ1-5, with D unresolved. Deletions cut 0 bases from V and 5 bases from J, with 11 bases between. Per germline, CDR1 DFQATT and CDR2 SNEGSKA (reference sequence). The CDR3 loop spans 14 amino acids. CDR3 sequence reads: CSARDGGFYQPQHF. DNA for the CDR3: TGCAGTGCTAGAGATGGCGGATTCTATCAGCCCCAGCATTTT.

This chain joins TRBV3-1 and TRBJ2-7, with TRBD1 as a possible D gene (6 bases). The ends were cut back, 4 bases at V and 3 bases at J, with 19 bases in the middle. Germline V gene sequence: CDR1 LGHDT, CDR2 YNNKEL (reference sequence). The CDR3 consists of 16 residues. CDR3 in amino acids: CASSRDTSICYYEQYV. Here the CDR3 DNA reads TGTGCCAGCAGCCGGGACACAAGCATCTGTTACTACGAGCAGTACGTC.

A few counts support this clonotype. J is TRBJ2-1 and V is TRBV11-3; D is possibly TRBD2 (5 bases). This CDR3 is 11 amino acids long. The V end was cut by 6 bases, the J end by 7 bases, with 7 bases between. Germline CDR1 reads SGHNT; CDR2 reads YENEEA. CDR3 bases: TGTGCCAGCAGACTAGTAAATGAGCAGTTCTTC. Translated, it gives CASRLVNEQFF.